This entry describes one TCR beta chain. Its recognized antigen is unknown. Base qualities are missing; no much larger clone stands one base away. The CDR3 sequence holds 11 residues, the cysteine and phenylalanine included. Only the CDR3 DNA stays, 33 bases, in frame from base 1. The CDR3 regions of human TCRbeta chains were analyzed by immunosequencing. From the authors' description of their analysis: Repertoire TCRs were checked for matches against a reference library of SARS-CoV-2-specific TCRs that had been generated using the MIRA antigen-specificity platform. Breadth was defined as the fraction of unique TCRs that were SARS-CoV-2-associated. Depth was defined as the fraction of total T cells that were SARS-CoV-2-associated. Using the MIRA data, each spike-specific TCR was mapped to the spike region that the TCR reacts to and placed in a CD4 or CD8 class. Log10-transformed breadth and depth values were compared by one-way ANOVA with Sidak's multiple comparisons tests. TCRdb carries this immuneACCESS record with in-frame sequences only. Its versions omit some clonotypes, under half of them owing to an unresolved V gene in the studies checked, with the rest unexplained. V and J calls and clone size follow that table, whereas D and trimming were derived from the DNA. This sample has some 30,000 clones in its table, and around 90% of those were observed once. Around 1.2% of the sample comes from the top ten.

The source of the sample is a study of T cell responses to AZD1222 COVID-19 vaccine (dated by TCRdb to the early 2020s). Background for the entire study: AZD1222 recipients whose second dose came at about 4 weeks and those whose second dose came at about 12 weeks were combined into one group, since spike-specific TCR depth and breadth did not differ between the two schedules. TCR sequencing covered more than 230 trial participants: 207 given two doses of AZD1222 and 26 given two doses of MenACWY control vaccine. Trial participants were enrolled by age into subgroups of 18-55, 56-69 and 70-plus years, and 148, 28 and 57 TCR-sequenced participants, respectively, were included in these subgroups. General findings and caveats noted by the study authors: The whole spike protein was spanned by vaccine-associated CD4 TCRs, and dominant responses were seen in regions 160-218 and 743-854. Spike-specific TCR breadth and depth rose significantly after two AZD1222 doses compared with day 0 and with MenACWY recipients. No day 14 peak-response samples were available, so repertoires were characterized only after the peak T cell response. Most participants were white British and females outnumbered males, and the authors suggested that clonal diversity may have been underestimated. Reportedly, close to half of the unique spike-specific TCRs recognized epitopes lying outside the regions that are mutated in the B.1.351 and B.1.1.7 variants. Conclusions about previously exposed vaccinees are limited because only six or seven AZD1222 recipients were SARS-CoV-2 seropositive at baseline. In the small 56-69-year group, the increase in depth fell short of significance, most likely because of low power.

The time point label, read with the paper, signifies: baseline before first vaccination. The vaccinee samples were drawn from two UK trials, COV001 and COV002, one of which was a single-blind randomized controlled phase 2/3 trial testing AZD1222 (ChAdOx1 nCoV-19) in healthy adults. Trial participant PBMC samples were collected at day 0 and day 28 after the second dose for TCRbeta chain sequencing. The material sequenced was peripheral blood, taken on day 0 of AZD1222 vaccination. This TCR was sampled from an adult in good health. The sequence links TRBV21-1 to TRBJ1-5. TRBV21-1 is labeled a pseudogene. Read as DNA, the sequence is TGTGCCAGAAGGGGCAATCAGCCCCAGCATTTT. Translated, this gives CARRGNQPQHF.